This T cell receptor beta chain was retrieved from a study of CD8 T cells in ankylosing spondylitis. Broader study findings: Characteristic, it appeared, of ankylosing spondylitis blood was a TCR beta motif of roughly eight highly homologous variants.

TCRdb reprocessed the 5' RACE reads via MiXCR and lists one record per CDR3 protein. The sample holds 200,000 to 250,000 distinct CDR3 sequences, about 7.3% seen once. This clonotype showed up many times. Its antigen is not identified. Trimming took off 5 bases at V and 3 bases at J, with 11 bases between the two ends. The CDR3 sequence is 13 residues long. The V and J genes are TRBV12-3 or TRBV12-4 and TRBJ2-7; no definite D call. This TCR was recovered from a male donor with ankylosing spondylitis. The sequencing sample was made of blood, either unsorted or a sorted T cell fraction (not recorded which). The CDR3 nucleotides are TGTGCCAGCAGTCCCACCCTCCTCTACGAGCAGTACTTC. Its translation: CASSPTLLYEQYF.